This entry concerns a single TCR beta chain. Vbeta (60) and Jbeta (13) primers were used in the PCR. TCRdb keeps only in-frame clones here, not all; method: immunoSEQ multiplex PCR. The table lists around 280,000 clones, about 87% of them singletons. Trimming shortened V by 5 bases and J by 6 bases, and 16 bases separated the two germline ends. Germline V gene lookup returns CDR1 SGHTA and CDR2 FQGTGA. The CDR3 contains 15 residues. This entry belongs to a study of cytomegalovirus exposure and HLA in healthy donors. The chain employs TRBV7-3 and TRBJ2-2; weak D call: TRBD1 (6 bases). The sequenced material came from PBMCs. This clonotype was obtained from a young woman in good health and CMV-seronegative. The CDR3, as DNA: TGTGCCAGCAGCATACAGGGCCCGCCGGCCGGGGAGCTGTTTTTT. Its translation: CASSIQGPPAGELFF.